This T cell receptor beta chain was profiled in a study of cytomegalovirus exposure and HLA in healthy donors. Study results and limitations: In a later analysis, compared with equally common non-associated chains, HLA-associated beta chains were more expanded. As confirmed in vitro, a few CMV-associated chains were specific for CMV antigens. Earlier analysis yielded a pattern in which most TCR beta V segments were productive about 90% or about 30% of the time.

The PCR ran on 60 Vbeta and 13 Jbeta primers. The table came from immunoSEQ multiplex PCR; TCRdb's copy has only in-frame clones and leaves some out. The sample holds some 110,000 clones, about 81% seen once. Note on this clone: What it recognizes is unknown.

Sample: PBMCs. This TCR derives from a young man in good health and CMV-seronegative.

The CDR3, as DNA: TGCGCCAGCAGCTTGGAGGCAGGGGCTGGCTATGGCTACACCTTC. As protein: CASSLEAGAGYGYTF. The chain links TRBV5-1 to TRBJ1-2, with D maybe TRBD1 (6 bases). CDR3 length: 15 residues. Trimming shortened V by 0 bases and J by 4 bases, and 13 bases separated the two germline ends. Germline CDR1 and CDR2: SGHRS and YFSETQ.